This TCR beta chain came from a study of blood T cell repertoires in COVID-19. Study-wide background: The origin of the acute and convalescent COVID-19 samples was the United States, Italy and Spain. Sample material is recorded as cDNA or gDNA derived from T cells, B-cell-depleted T cells, or PBMCs.

Original data processing: Estimation of nucleated cell counts was performed using reference gene primer amplification. Clones were read by immunoSEQ multiplex PCR, and TCRdb kept only the in-frame ones, dropping some. That table is the source of V, J and clone size, and D and trimming were worked out from the DNA. The sample includes over 200,000 clones, approximately 83% of them seen just once. This CDR3 spans 16 amino acids. V was trimmed by 7 bases and J by 6 bases, leaving 23 bases between them. Per germline, CDR1 MDHEN and CDR2 SYDVKM. The specimen was peripheral blood. The TCR was taken from a man aged 45-65 years with active or convalescent COVID-19. The rearrangement joins TRBV28 to TRBJ2-3, with a tentative D call TRBD2 (5 bases). This chain's CDR3 is CASKSKPRGWTDTQYF. The CDR3 DNA sequence: TGTGCCAGCAAGTCTAAGCCCCGAGGGTGGACGGATACGCAGTATTTT.